The rows below give T cell receptor beta chains drawn from one sample of a study of cytomegalovirus exposure and HLA in healthy donors. Sequencing used immunoSEQ multiplex PCR; TCRdb keeps in-frame clones, though not all of them. Of about 150,000 clones in the sample, approximately 83% are singletons; the top ten hold 3.1%. The sample was PBMCs. The receptors here all came from a male donor in good health and CMV-seronegative. CDR3s include the opening cysteine and the closing phenylalanine or tryptophan. The D gene is left open where the match is weak. Clone sizes are given selectively: once, few, many, or a class where the clone is expanded.

D: .; size: .; V: TRBV18; J: TRBJ2-3; CDR3: CASSPRGHKSTDTQYF; DNA: TGTGCCAGCTCACCTCGCGGACATAAGAGCACAGATACGCAGTATTTT
D: TRBD1; size: .; V: TRBV18; J: TRBJ1-2; CDR3: CASSPKGQGNGYTF; DNA: TGTGCCAGCTCACCGAAGGGACAGGGGAATGGCTACACCTTC
D: TRBD2; size: .; V: TRBV7-3; J: TRBJ2-7; CDR3: CASSFVAGGPYEQYF; DNA: TGTGCCAGCAGCTTTGTAGCGGGGGGACCCTACGAGCAGTACTTC
D: .; size: few; V: TRBV7-2; J: TRBJ2-1; CDR3: CASSLVYGSYNEQFF; DNA: TGTGCCAGCAGCTTAGTTTACGGGAGCTACAATGAGCAGTTCTTC
D: .; size: few; V: TRBV15; J: TRBJ2-5; CDR3: CATSRLEETQYF; DNA: TGTGCCACCAGCAGGCTGGAGGAGACCCAGTACTTC
D: .; size: few; V: TRBV10-3; J: TRBJ2-5; CDR3: CAIRGSQETQYF; DNA: TGTGCCATCAGGGGGAGTCAAGAGACCCAGTACTTC
D: TRBD1; size: few; V: TRBV19; J: TRBJ1-2; CDR3: CASSIETRTGYYGYTF; DNA: TGTGCCAGTAGTATAGAAACCCGGACAGGTTACTATGGCTACACCTTC
D: .; size: .; V: TRBV5-1; J: TRBJ1-1; CDR3: CASSLEEGRGTEAFF; DNA: TGCGCCAGCAGCTTGGAGGAGGGTCGGGGCACTGAAGCTTTCTTT
D: TRBD2; size: few; V: TRBV28; J: TRBJ2-7; CDR3: CASRRTSGGTYEQYF; DNA: TGTGCCAGCAGAAGGACTAGCGGGGGGACCTACGAGCAGTACTTC
D: .; size: few; V: TRBV21-1; J: TRBJ1-1; CDR3: CASRTSSGTEAFF; DNA: TGTGCCAGCAGGACGAGCTCGGGGACTGAAGCTTTCTTT
D: TRBD1; size: .; V: TRBV5-1; J: TRBJ1-4; CDR3: CASSLLGQGSNEKLFF; DNA: TGCGCCAGCAGCCTCCTTGGACAGGGTAGTAATGAAAAACTGTTTTTT
D: TRBD1; size: .; V: TRBV19; J: TRBJ1-1; CDR3: CASSIRGQGDTEAFF; DNA: TGTGCCAGTAGTATTCGTGGACAGGGCGACACTGAAGCTTTCTTT
D: .; size: .; V: TRBV4-1; J: TRBJ1-2; CDR3: CASSQDHYNTNYGYTF; DNA: TGCGCCAGCAGCCAAGACCACTATAATACTAACTATGGCTACACCTTC
D: .; size: .; V: TRBV30; J: TRBJ2-7; CDR3: CAWSIRLDEQYF; DNA: TGTGCCTGGAGTATCCGACTCGACGAGCAGTACTTC
D: .; size: .; V: TRBV7-9; J: TRBJ1-5; CDR3: CASSLSMSNQPQHF; DNA: TGTGCCAGCAGCTTATCTATGAGCAATCAACCCCAGCATTTT
D: TRBD2; size: .; V: TRBV27; J: TRBJ2-1; CDR3: CASSPSQRGGREQFF; DNA: TGTGCCAGCAGTCCCAGCCAGCGGGGGGGCCGGGAGCAGTTCTTC
D: .; size: .; V: TRBV14; J: TRBJ2-7; CDR3: CASSRGLGSYEQYF; DNA: TGTGCCAGCAGCAGGGGACTTGGGTCCTACGAGCAGTACTTC
D: .; size: .; V: TRBV5-4; J: TRBJ1-4; CDR3: CASSSRGLLPVATNEKLFF; DNA: TGTGCCAGCAGCTCCAGAGGCCTCCTCCCAGTTGCAACTAATGAAAAACTGTTTTTT
D: TRBD2; size: few; V: TRBV29-1; J: TRBJ2-1; CDR3: CSGRAGGPDEQFF; DNA: TGCAGCGGGCGTGCGGGAGGGCCCGATGAGCAGTTCTTC
D: .; size: .; V: TRBV21-1; J: TRBJ2-3; CDR3: CASSKGTKGARADTQYF; DNA: TGTGCCAGCAGCAAAGGGACTAAGGGGGCAAGAGCAGATACGCAGTATTTT
D: TRBD1; size: .; V: TRBV28; J: TRBJ1-5; CDR3: CASSPQGVYNQPQHF; DNA: TGTGCCAGCAGCCCGCAGGGGGTCTACAATCAGCCCCAGCATTTT
D: TRBD1; size: .; V: TRBV18; J: TRBJ2-7; CDR3: CASSPQRTGLTGPYEQYF; DNA: TGTGCCAGCTCACCACAAAGGACAGGGTTGACCGGGCCCTACGAGCAGTACTTC
D: .; size: .; V: TRBV18; J: TRBJ1-1; CDR3: CASSLGGVSPNFF; DNA: TGTGCCAGCTCACTTGGGGGGGTATCGCCTAATTTCTTT
D: TRBD2; size: .; V: TRBV14; J: TRBJ2-1; CDR3: CASSHPGLVAEQFF; DNA: TGTGCCAGCAGCCACCCGGGACTAGTTGCTGAGCAGTTCTTC
D: TRBD1; size: .; V: TRBV5-1; J: TRBJ1-6; CDR3: CASSGRTGGSGSPLHF; DNA: TGCGCCAGCAGCGGGAGGACAGGGGGTAGTGGTTCACCCCTCCACTTT
D: TRBD2; size: .; V: TRBV4-3; J: TRBJ2-1; CDR3: CASSQDLAGGPQEQFF; DNA: TGCGCCAGCAGCCAAGACTTGGCGGGAGGGCCGCAGGAGCAGTTCTTC
D: .; size: .; V: TRBV7-3; J: TRBJ2-1; CDR3: CASSLIAGMGEQFF; DNA: TGTGCCAGCAGCTTAATCGCAGGGATGGGTGAGCAGTTCTTC